Below, one TCR beta chain is given with its context. This CDR3 is built from 16 residues. Germline V CDR1 and CDR2: MNHNY, SVGAGI (reference sequence). V was shortened by 6 bases and J by 4 bases, with 18 bases between the two germline ends. The data derive from a study of early T cells in non-severe SARS-CoV-2 infection. Individual cDNA molecules carried attached unique molecular identifiers. TCRdb passed the 5' RACE reads through MiXCR, listing each CDR3 protein once. The data contain nearly 60,000 distinct CDR3 sequences, roughly an eighth of them seen just once; the ten biggest clones take up more than 8.5%.

The gene calls are TRBV6-6 and TRBJ1-4; D call uncertain. The receptor was isolated from an adult who was a healthcare worker with PCR-confirmed SARS-CoV-2 infection or an uninfected control (not recorded which). The sample comprised whole blood. The CDR3 reads CASSLARRGNNEKLFF. In nucleotides, the CDR3 is TGTGCCAGCAGCTTGGCCCGTCGGGGTAATAATGAAAAACTGTTTTTT.